This TCR beta chain was captured by sequencing in a study of blood T cell repertoires in COVID-19. Whole-study context: The analysed material was cDNA or gDNA that came from T cells, B-cell-depleted T cells, or PBMCs.

Authors' data handling: Reference gene primer amplification gave nucleated cell count estimates. Data came from immunoSEQ multiplex PCR; TCRdb stores just in-frame clones and leaves some out. The V and J calls and clone size were taken over from that table, and D and trimming were inferred from the DNA. Of fewer than 90,000 clones in the sample, about nine tenths are singletons; the top ten hold around 14%. The TCR was taken from a male donor with acute or convalescent COVID-19. Sequenced sample: peripheral blood.

The CDR3 is CAISEDWKQETQYF. DNA of the CDR3: TGTGCCATCAGCGAGGACTGGAAGCAAGAGACCCAGTACTTC. The chain carries TRBV10-3 and TRBJ2-5; TRBD2 might be the D (5 bases). Trimming pared 6 bases from V and 2 bases from J, leaving 13 bases between. The CDR3 contains 14 residues. The germline CDR1 and CDR2 sequences are ENHRY and SYGVKD.